This T cell receptor (beta chain) was found in a study of CD8 T cells in Susac syndrome. Germline V gene sequence: CDR1 SGHRS, CDR2 YFSETQ. The V gene lost 4 bases and the J gene lost 0 bases, with 8 bases spanning the gap. The length of the CDR3 is 13 residues. Random hexamers were used to reverse transcribe the RNA input (roughly 0.5 to 1 ug). Multiplex PCR with immunoSEQ amplified the TCR beta CDR3 across 54 Vbeta and 13 Jbeta. A single record per CDR3 protein comes from TCRdb applying MiXCR to the immunoSEQ multiplex PCR reads. The profile shows approximately 80,000 distinct CDR3 sequences, over 75% of them singletons. The CD8+ and CD4+ T cells were negatively isolated, with the TEMRA cells enriched by FACS.

The clonotype originates from a human donor with multiple sclerosis. The sequenced material came from CD8+ T cells from PBMCs. The chain employs TRBV5-1 and TRBJ2-7; TRBD2 might be the D (5 bases). The CDR3 sequence: CASSGSASYEQYF. CDR3 DNA sequence: TGCGCCAGCAGCGGTAGCGCCTCCTACGAGCAGTACTTC.